This T cell receptor (beta chain) was recorded in a study of human T cells and chemical hapten exposure. In this sample, this clonotype turned up many times. This sample's time point: patch test 1, 2 weeks after DPC sensitization. Stated treatment: therapeutic diphenylcyclopropenone sensitization with weekly scalp DPC. The CDR3 length is 14 residues. V was pared by 3 bases and J by 5 bases, with 3 bases of the junction left unmatched. One entry per CDR3 protein, called by TCRdb with MiXCR from the RACE reads. The sample consists of around 300,000 distinct CDR3 sequences, around 7% of them appearing once.

The receptor's source is a woman aged 18 to 35 with alopecia areata. Some clones in this sample may be carry-over from other donors' samples. Sequencing used whole blood, obtained in connection with sensitization to the hapten diphenylcyclopropenone (DPC). This chain uses TRBV12-3 or TRBV12-4 with TRBJ2-3; 9 nucleotides align to TRBD1. CDR3 in DNA: TGTGCCAGCAGTTTCTACAGGGGGCAAGATACGCAGTATTTT. It codes for CASSFYRGQDTQYF.